This is a list of T cell receptor beta chains from one sample in a study of T cells after yellow fever vaccination. TCRdb called the 5' RACE reads again in MiXCR, with one record for every CDR3 protein. The table shows about 260,000 distinct CDR3 sequences, with 10% to 15% occurring only once. This specimen consisted of CD4+ T cells sorted from PBMCs, obtained 45 days after the yellow fever booster vaccination. Receptors originate from a man younger than 40 who received the YFV17D yellow fever vaccine. CDR3s include the opening cysteine and the closing phenylalanine or tryptophan. A D gene is named only where the DNA matches it firmly. The listing skips clone size in some rows; elsewhere it reads once, few, many or a size class.

J gene	D gene	clone size	V gene	CDR3 DNA	CDR3 protein
TRBJ2-7	.	.	TRBV11-3	TGTGCCAGCAGCTTCGGCGGGGCTACCTACGAGCAGTACTTC	CASSFGGATYEQYF
TRBJ2-6	.	few	TRBV6-2/TRBV6-3	TGTGCCAGCAGTCTAAAACGAACAGGTCTTGGGGCCAACGTCCTGACTTTC	CASSLKRTGLGANVLTF
TRBJ2-5	TRBD2	few	TRBV6-5	TGTGCCAGCAGTTACGGTTGGACTAGCGGTCACCAAGAGACCCAGTACTTC	CASSYGWTSGHQETQYF
TRBJ1-5	TRBD1	few	TRBV9	TGTGCCAGCAGCGTAGGGGGGACAGATGATCAGCCCCAGCATTTT	CASSVGGTDDQPQHF
TRBJ1-1	.	many	TRBV7-2	TGTGCCAGCAGCTCAGTCCAGAACACTGAAGCTTTCTTT	CASSSVQNTEAFF
TRBJ2-1	.	few	TRBV5-6	TGTGCCAGCAGCTTTAACGTTCCCAATGAGCAGTTCTTC	CASSFNVPNEQFF
TRBJ2-1	.	.	TRBV7-3	TGTGCCAGCAGCTTCAACCGGGCCCGCTCCTACAATGAGCAGTTCTTC	CASSFNRARSYNEQFF
TRBJ2-2	.	many	TRBV6-5	TGTGCCAGCAGTTACACGTATCGACAGAACGGGGAGCTGTTTTTT	CASSYTYRQNGELFF
TRBJ1-2	TRBD1	many	TRBV20-1	TGCAGTGCTAGAGAAAAGAAACAGGGGCATGGCTACACCTTC	CSAREKKQGHGYTF
TRBJ2-6	.	many	TRBV5-1	TGCGCCAGCAGTCCCCCTCAGGACTCTGGGGCCAACGTCCTGACTTTC	CASSPPQDSGANVLTF
TRBJ2-7	.	.	TRBV5-1	TGCGCCAGCAGAATTGGGGGTGTAGGGTCCGACGAGCAGTACTTC	CASRIGGVGSDEQYF
TRBJ1-5	.	.	TRBV6-2/TRBV6-3	TGTGCCAGCACCCCGGACCGCCCAACTCCCCAGCATTTT	CASTPDRPTPQHF
TRBJ2-1	TRBD2	few	TRBV11-2	TGTGCCAGCAGGCGGGGGGGGATTGAGCAGTTCTTC	CASRRGGIEQFF
TRBJ2-5	TRBD1	many	TRBV20-1	TGCAGTGCTAGGACAGGGAAGGAGACCCAGTACTTC	CSARTGKETQYF
TRBJ2-5	TRBD1	.	TRBV12-3/TRBV12-4	TGTGCCAGCAGTTCGACAGGGGTACAAGAGACCCAGTACTTC	CASSSTGVQETQYF
TRBJ2-7	TRBD1	few	TRBV7-2	TGTGCCAGCAGCTTCGACAGGGAACTCTACGAGCAGTACTTC	CASSFDRELYEQYF